This TCR beta chain is drawn from a study of response to subunit inactivated influenza vaccine. MiXCR, run by TCRdb on the RT-PCR reads, gives a single entry per CDR3 protein. The data show around 500,000 distinct CDR3 sequences, with approximately 10% seen just once and more than 10% held by the top ten. The study's findings and limits: Each seasonal influenza vaccination recruits few new T cells, the authors suggested.

This clonotype was seen a few times. Its antigen is undetermined. Specimen: PBMCs from blood, collected roughly 45 days after vaccination. This TCR was recovered from a man over 45 who received an inactivated influenza vaccine.

The CDR3 here is CASSLVGHGGYNEQFF. The DNA for the CDR3 is TGTGCCAGCAGCTTAGTTGGGCACGGAGGCTACAATGAGCAGTTCTTC. V gene TRBV7-2 combines with J gene TRBJ2-1; D is perhaps TRBD2 (5 bases). Germline V lookup: CDR1 SGHTA, CDR2 FQGNSA. This CDR3 is built from 16 residues. Trimming removed 1 base at V and 3 bases at J, with 13 bases between.